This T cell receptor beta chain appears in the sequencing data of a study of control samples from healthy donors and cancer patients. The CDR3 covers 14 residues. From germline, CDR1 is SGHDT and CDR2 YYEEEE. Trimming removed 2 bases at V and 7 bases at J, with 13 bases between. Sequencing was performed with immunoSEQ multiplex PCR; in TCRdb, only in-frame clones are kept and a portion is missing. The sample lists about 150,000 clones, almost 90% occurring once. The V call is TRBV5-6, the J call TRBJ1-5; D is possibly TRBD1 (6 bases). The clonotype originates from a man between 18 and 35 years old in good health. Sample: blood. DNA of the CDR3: TGTGCCAGCAGCTTTCGCAGGGGAGGACAGCCCCAGCATTTT. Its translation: CASSFRRGGQPQHF.